Listed below are T cell receptor beta chains from one sample, sequenced in a study of cytomegalovirus exposure and HLA in healthy donors. TCRdb's table, derived via immunoSEQ multiplex PCR, lists solely in-frame clones and lacks some. The sample has 130,000 or so clones; nearly 90% are singletons. The sequenced material came from PBMCs. The origin of the receptors is a middle-aged woman in good health and CMV-seronegative. CDR3s include the opening cysteine and the closing phenylalanine or tryptophan. The order of the fields is D gene, J gene, V gene, CDR3 protein. The D gene is left open where the match is weak.

TRBD1 TRBJ2-7 TRBV6-1 CASSGDRGLYEQYF
NA TRBJ2-3 TRBV2 CASSGGSSITDTQYF
NA TRBJ1-1 TRBV10-3 CAISGSRGNTEAFF
TRBD2 TRBJ2-7 TRBV5-1 CASTLLPSGSPPYEQYF
TRBD2 TRBJ2-1 TRBV5-4 CASWGLPANEQFF
TRBD1 TRBJ1-1 TRBV2 CASTGQGNTEAFF
TRBD1 TRBJ1-5 TRBV28 CATLTGGGNQPQHF
NA TRBJ2-5 TRBV5-1 CASSLWTDQETQYF
NA TRBJ2-1 TRBV5-3 CARSLALGFHEQFF
TRBD1 TRBJ1-2 TRBV28 CASRNQGVFYGYTF
TRBD2 TRBJ2-1 TRBV7-9 CASSLGQDLSGRGYNEQFF
TRBD2 TRBJ2-1 TRBV6-5 CASSGGLADLDEQFF
NA TRBJ2-5 TRBV5-1 CASSQTGQETQYF
TRBD2 TRBJ2-1 TRBV28 CAGSAGLAAYNEQFF
TRBD1 TRBJ1-4 TRBV19 CASSLSGTGNEKLFF
NA TRBJ2-7 TRBV28 CASSRRGGSYEQYF
NA TRBJ2-1 TRBV5-4 CASSLPRQAAYNEQFF
NA TRBJ1-2 TRBV5-1 CASSLSQGSYGYTF